Below, 26 T cell receptor beta chains from the same sample are listed, as sequenced in a study of T cell repertoires and HLA-DP antigens. Label stands for: CD137+ CD4 T cells sorted after culture with HeLa expressing allogeneic HLA-DP. Cells were stimulated with HeLa cells transduced with HLA-DPA1/DPB1, HLA-DM, invariant chain and CD80. After less than 16 days' expansion, CD4+ cells were restimulated 20 to 25 h with HeLa expressing allogeneic DPB1. Assay used: immunoSEQ multiplex PCR; TCRdb lists only in-frame clones, some missing. The repertoire holds 800 or so clones, with roughly 48% as singletons. Sequenced: alloreactive CD137+ CD4+ T cells from cultured PBMCs. The subset is: CD137+ CD4+ cells sorted after around 24 h restimulation with the allogeneic HLA-DP-expressing HeLa cells. These receptors all stem from a man between 60 and 75 years old in good health and CMV-seronegative.

The gene calls are TRBV25-1 and TRBJ2-6; D possibly corresponds to TRBD1 (5 bases). From germline, CDR1 is MGHDK and CDR2 SYGVNS. CDR3 size: 18 residues. V was clipped by 3 bases and J by 5 bases, with 20 bases between them. This CDR3 reads CASSDRLTGQSRANVLTF. The DNA for the CDR3 is TGTGCCAGCAGTGATCGGCTAACTGGACAAAGTCGGGCCAACGTCCTGACTTTC. The full variable domain, completed using reference TRBV25-1 and TRBJ2-6, is EADIYQTPRYLVIGTGKKITLECSQTMGHDKMYWYQQDPGMELHLIHYSYGVNSTEKGDLSSESTVSRIRTEHFPLTLESARPSHTSQYLCASSDRLTGQSRANVLTFGAGSRLTVL.

This clone showed up just a few times. V and J are TRBV2 and TRBJ2-1, with 9 bases matching TRBD2. This CDR3 spans 14 amino acids. Per germline, CDR1 SNHLY and CDR2 FYNNEI. The trim removed 9 bases at V and 8 bases at J, leaving 11 bases unmatched. CDR3 sequence reads: CASTRGLAQHEQFF. The CDR3 DNA is TGTGCCAGTACCAGGGGACTAGCCCAGCATGAGCAGTTCTTC.

V usage is TRBV6-5 and J usage is TRBJ2-2; D is possibly TRBD1 (6 bases). The length of the CDR3 is 15 residues. Looked up from germline, CDR1 is MNHEY and CDR2 is SVGAGI. Trimming removed 1 base from V and 8 bases from J, with 14 bases in between. The CDR3 nucleotides are TGTGCCAGCAGTTACTTAAGACAGGCCCGGGGGGAGCTGTTTTTT. As protein: CASSYLRQARGELFF.

This clone counts as medium-sized (0.01 to 0.1%). V and J are TRBV7-9 and TRBJ1-1, with D possibly TRBD1 on 6 matching bases. V was shortened by 3 bases and J by 8 bases, with 13 bases between the two germline ends. CDR3 length: 13 residues. The germline CDR1 and CDR2 sequences are SEHNR and FQNEAQ (reference sequence). DNA for the CDR3: TGTGCCAGCAGCTTCCATTGGACAGTAGAAGCTTTCTTT. Its translation is CASSFHWTVEAFF.

This clone appeared a few times. This chain uses TRBV6-4 with TRBJ2-1, with TRBD2 matching 11 bases. The V segment lost 0 bases and the J segment 0 bases; nucleotides outside the gene matches: 7. The CDR3 has 19 residues. Germline CDR1 reads MRHNA; CDR2 reads SNTAGT. In nucleotides, the CDR3 is TGTGCCAGCAGTGACTCATGGCTAGCGGGGGGTCTCTCCTACAATGAGCAGTTCTTC. As protein: CASSDSWLAGGLSYNEQFF.

The chain employs TRBV7-9 and TRBJ1-1; 7 bases are shared with TRBD1. The CDR3 totals 13 residues. CDR1 is SEHNR and CDR2 is FQNEAQ in the germline V gene (reference sequence). V trimming: 6 bases; J trimming: 3 bases; junction bases outside the gene matches: 4. The CDR3 reads CASSRGTDTEAFF. The CDR3 coding sequence is TGTGCCAGCAGTCGAGGGACAGACACTGAAGCTTTCTTT.

This CDR3 is CASNTGVGEQYV. The CDR3 coding sequence is TGTGCCAGCAACACAGGGGTTGGCGAGCAGTACGTC. The chain links TRBV21-1 to TRBJ2-7; the table's TRBD1 call for D was not verified on the DNA. TRBV21-1 represents a pseudogene. The CDR3 totals 12 residues.

This chain uses TRBV4-1 with TRBJ2-5; TRBD2 aligns across 13 bases. CDR3 length equals 17 residues. The germline gives CDR1 MGHRA, CDR2 YSYEKL. Germline trimming cut 0 bases from V and 3 bases from J; bases unmatched to any gene: 4. CDR3 in DNA: TGCGCCAGCAGCCAAGAACAGACTAGCGGGGGGAAAGAGACCCAGTACTTC. It codes for CASSQEQTSGGKETQYF.

This clone was observed a handful of times. The rearrangement links TRBV7-9 to TRBJ1-5; 7 bases fit TRBD1. The CDR3 runs 16 residues. The V gene's germline CDR1 is SEHNR and CDR2 FQNEAQ (reference sequence). The V gene end was trimmed by 5 bases and the J gene end by 4 bases; junction bases not matched to a gene: 11. The DNA for the CDR3 is TGTGCCAGCAGCCCACGGACAGGTCTTAAGAATCAGCCCCAGCATTTT. It codes for CASSPRTGLKNQPQHF.

Within the sample, this clone is medium-sized (0.01 to 0.1%). The chain employs TRBV28 and TRBJ1-2, with 7 bases matching TRBD1. The junction had 6 bases not matched to a gene; V was cut back by 8 bases and J by 3 bases. This CDR3 has 13 residues. From germline, CDR1 is MDHEN and CDR2 SYDVKM. CDR3 residues: CASGKGQYYGYTF. CDR3 DNA: TGTGCCAGCGGGAAGGGACAGTACTATGGCTACACCTTC.

The gene calls are TRBV28 and TRBJ1-4, with D possibly TRBD1 on 6 matching bases. Deletions cut 6 bases from V and 4 bases from J, with 15 bases between. Germline CDR1 is MDHEN and CDR2 is SYDVKM. The CDR3 is 15 residues long. The CDR3 protein is CASSRAADSNEKLFF. CDR3 bases: TGTGCCAGCAGCCGGGCTGCGGACAGTAATGAAAAACTGTTTTTT.

J is TRBJ2-7 and V is TRBV21-1; the table's D gene call, TRBD2, was not cross checked with the DNA. TRBV21-1 is classified as a pseudogene. The CDR3 consists of 18 residues. The CDR3 DNA reads TGTGCCAGCAGCAAAGCGCTTTGGGGACTAGCGGGAGGCCACGAGCAGTACGTC. Protein product: CASSKALWGLAGGHEQYV.

As for this clone: A read error is the likely source, as a far larger clone sits one nucleotide away. In the same sample, other DNA sequences code for this CDR3. The chain links TRBV5-8 to TRBJ1-6; perhaps TRBD1 as D (6 bases). The CDR3 totals 15 residues. The V end was cut by 4 bases, the J end by 3 bases, with 11 bases between. Germline V gene sequence: CDR1 SGHTS, CDR2 YDEGEE. This chain's CDR3 is CASSRGRDYNSPLHF. CDR3 in DNA: TGTGCCAGCAGCCGGGGGCGCGACTATAATTCACCCCTCCACTTT.

The rearrangement links TRBV5-4 to TRBJ1-1; 9 positions match TRBD1. V lost 0 bases to trimming and J lost 6 bases; unmatched junction nucleotides: 3. Germline lookup yields CDR1 SGHNT and CDR2 YYREEE (reference sequence). The CDR3 consists of 14 residues. CDR3 DNA sequence: TGTGCCAGCAGCTTGGGGACAGGGGTAGCTGAAGCTTTCTTT. Protein product: CASSLGTGVAEAFF.

This chain connects TRBV29-1 to TRBJ1-1; D possibly corresponds to TRBD1 (5 bases). The CDR3 runs to 14 residues. Germline V lookup: CDR1 SQVTM, CDR2 ANQGSEA. Trimming cost V 6 bases and J 7 bases, with 21 bases left between them. The CDR3 loop is CSVHPPVQGGEAFF. DNA of the CDR3: TGCAGCGTCCACCCGCCCGTGCAGGGAGGTGAAGCTTTCTTT.

This clone was seen a few times. The junction does not match germline at one end; this may be a read error. The same CDR3 can be traced to other DNA sequences in this sample. The V call is TRBV11-2, the J call TRBJ1-6; TRBD1 is a possible D gene (6 bases). Looked up from germline, CDR1 is SGHAT and CDR2 is FQNNGV. The length of the CDR3 is 15 residues. The CDR3 sequence: CASSRGRDYNSPLHF. The CDR3 DNA is TGCGCCAGCAGCCGGGGGCGCGACTATAATTCACCCCTCCACTTT.

The chain combines TRBV7-2 with TRBJ1-6; unclear D gene. With 4 bases removed from V and 7 bases from J, the gap between germline ends came to 14 bases. This CDR3 comprises 15 residues. CDR1 SGHTA and CDR2 FQGNSA come from the germline V gene. CDR3: CASSSVGLGNSPLHF. The CDR3 bases are TGTGCCAGCAGCTCCGTCGGGTTGGGGAATTCACCCCTCCACTTT. Together with reference TRBV7-2 and TRBJ1-6, the CDR3 gives the full variable domain: GAGVSQSPSNKVTEKGKDVELRCDPISGHTALYWYRQSLGQGLEFLIYFQGNSAPDKSGLPSDRFSAERTGGSVSTLTIQRTQQEDSAVYLCASSSVGLGNSPLHFGNGTRLTVT.

The J gene is TRBJ1-6, the V gene TRBV11-3; no clear D gene. The CDR3 has 15 residues. CDR1 and CDR2 from the germline V gene are SGHNT and YENEEA. V lost 4 bases and J 14 bases, leaving 21 bases between the germline ends. This chain's CDR3 is CASSSLEIQFPALHF. CDR3 bases: TGTGCCAGCAGCTCCCTTGAGATACAGTTTCCCGCCCTCCACTTT. The full variable domain, in which reference TRBV11-3 and TRBJ1-6 provide the parts outside the CDR3, is EAGVVQSPRYKIIEKKQPVAFWCNPISGHNTLYWYLQNLGQGPELLIRYENEEAVDDSQLPKDRFSAERLKGVDSTLKIQPAELGDSAVYLCASSSLEIQFPALHFGNGTRLTVT.

The genes are TRBV4-3 and TRBJ2-5; 10 nucleotides align to TRBD1. Per the germline V gene, CDR1 is LGHNA and CDR2 is YSLEER. V shed 0 bases and J 5 bases; nucleotides not matched to a gene: 6. The CDR3 has 16 residues. The CDR3 nucleotides are TGCGCCAGCAGCCAAGATTTCGGGACAGGGGTGGAGACCCAGTACTTC. Translated, it gives CASSQDFGTGVETQYF.

V gene TRBV19 combines with J gene TRBJ2-7; no definite D call. Per germline, CDR1 LNHDA and CDR2 SQIVND (reference sequence). The CDR3 runs to 12 residues. Between the trimmed V and J ends, which lost 9 bases and 0 bases, there was a span of 9 bases. The CDR3 DNA follows: TGTGCCAGCGGACCGAACTCCTACGAGCAGTACTTC. This codes for CASGPNSYEQYF.

The CDR3 is CASSYPLLAGASEQFF. The CDR3 DNA is TGTGCCAGCAGTTACCCTTTACTAGCGGGAGCGAGTGAGCAGTTCTTC. The chain is built from TRBV6-6 and TRBJ2-1; 11 nucleotides line up with TRBD2. The CDR3 extends over 16 amino acids. Germline-derived CDR1 and CDR2 are MNHNY and SVGAGI (reference sequence). V shed 2 bases, J shed 9 bases, and the junction held 9 bases outside the gene matches.

This chain connects TRBV11-2 to TRBJ1-4; tentative D call: TRBD1 (6 bases). V was cut by 5 bases and J by 4 bases, with 14 bases left in between. Germline assignment: CDR1 SGHAT and CDR2 FQNNGV. CDR3 length equals 15 residues. The CDR3 sequence is CASSRAADSNEKLFF. As DNA, the CDR3 is TGTGCCAGCAGCCGGGCTGCGGACAGTAATGAAAAACTGTTTTTT.

The chain recombines TRBV18 with TRBJ2-1; 7 bases fit TRBD1. Germline CDR1 reads KGHSH; CDR2 reads LQKENI. CDR3 size: 14 residues. J gave up 6 bases and V 3 bases, and 5 bases lay outside the gene matches. The CDR3 reads CASSPLGTVNEQFF. As DNA, the CDR3 is TGTGCCAGCTCACCCCTGGGGACAGTCAATGAGCAGTTCTTC.

The chain employs TRBV9 and TRBJ2-1, with 15 bases matching TRBD2. Trimming removed 0 bases from V and 2 bases from J; junction bases left unmatched: 12. The germline gives CDR1 SGDLS, CDR2 YYNGEE. The CDR3 spans 21 residues. The CDR3 nucleotides are TGTGCCAGCAGCGTAGGGGACCGCCGGACTAGCGGGAGGGAGACCTACAATGAGCAGTTCTTC. This translates into CASSVGDRRTSGRETYNEQFF.

As for this clone: At one of its ends the junction is not consistent with the germline gene, which may arise from a read error. The chain uses TRBV5-1 and TRBJ2-1, with TRBD2 matching over 7 bases. Germline CDR1 SGHRS, CDR2 YFSETQ. This CDR3 region has 14 residues. The CDR3 is CASSESGAYNEQFF. CDR3 nucleotide sequence: TGTGCCAGCAGCGAGAGCGGGGCGTACAATGAGCAGTTCTTC.

The chain has TRBV7-3 and TRBJ2-3; D is possibly TRBD1 or TRBD2 (5 bases each). Germline V lookup: CDR1 SGHTA, CDR2 FQGTGA. This CDR3 region has 13 residues. Deletions cut 0 bases from V and 9 bases from J, with 10 bases between. CDR3: CASSLTGEGTQYF. The CDR3, as DNA: TGTGCCAGCAGCTTAACGGGGGAAGGAACGCAGTATTTT.